The entry below gives a single TCR beta chain sequence along with its context. The data were obtained in a study of shared clonotypes between healthy human individuals. The assay was run at deep level. Genomic DNA of every subset was divided equally among multiple immunoSEQ plates. Using immunoSEQ multiplex PCR, the repertoire was profiled, and TCRdb retains in-frame clones only, with some absent. The sample holds almost 750,000 clones, roughly 72% seen once. The sequenced material came from memory CD4+ T cells sorted from blood. Indicated subset: CD45RA-negative fraction. This sequence originates from a woman in her twenties or thirties in good health.

This chain's CDR3 is CASSLSGGADTQYF. CDR3 bases: TGTGCCAGCAGTCTCTCCGGGGGAGCAGATACGCAGTATTTT. The chain joins TRBV25-1 to TRBJ2-3, with D perhaps TRBD2 (6 bases). The CDR3 is 14 residues long. Germline V gene data show CDR1 as MGHDK and CDR2 as SYGVNS. V lost 5 bases and J lost 4, with 13 bases in between.